The 21 T cell receptor beta chains reported below all come from one sample, sequenced in a study of cytomegalovirus exposure and HLA in healthy donors. Clones were read by immunoSEQ multiplex PCR, and TCRdb kept only the in-frame ones, dropping some. This sample has roughly 150,000 clones, with roughly 89% found just once. Sequenced sample: PBMCs. These receptors were obtained from a woman aged 18-30 years in good health and CMV-seropositive.

The chain uses TRBV30 and TRBJ2-3, with no clear D. Germline CDR1 and CDR2: GTSNPN and SVGIG (reference sequence). Trimming shortened V by 0 bases and J by 0 bases, and 10 bases separated the two germline ends. There are 15 residues in the CDR3. The CDR3 DNA follows: TGTGCCTGGAGTGTACCCTTAGCTAGCACAGATACGCAGTATTTT. Translation gives CAWSVPLASTDTQYF.

This sequence joins TRBV5-1 and TRBJ2-5; the match to TRBD2 covers 12 bases. Per the germline V gene, CDR1 is SGHRS and CDR2 is YFSETQ. This CDR3 has 14 amino acids. V dropped 2 bases and J dropped 5; count of bases not matched to a gene: 1. CDR3 loop: CASSFGLAGETQYF. The CDR3 DNA follows: TGCGCCAGCAGCTTCGGACTAGCGGGGGAGACCCAGTACTTC.

V gene TRBV18 combines with J gene TRBJ2-5; 11 bases agree with TRBD2. Trimming cost V 4 bases and J 2 bases; bases outside gene matches: 6. Germline V gene data show CDR1 as KGHSH and CDR2 as LQKENI. This CDR3 region has 16 residues. The CDR3 bases are TGTGCCAGCTCACGACCGGGACTAGCGGTACAAGAGACCCAGTACTTC. Protein: CASSRPGLAVQETQYF.

The table lists this clone with a count of one. The genes are TRBV6-4 and TRBJ2-5; TRBD2 aligns across 14 bases. Looked up from germline, CDR1 is MRHNA and CDR2 is SNTAGT. The trim removed 6 bases at V and 4 bases at J, leaving 16 bases unmatched. The CDR3 length is 19 residues. The DNA for the CDR3 is TGTGCCAGCAGCAAAATGGCGGGACTAGCGGGAGATCGGCGAGAGACCCAGTACTTC. This sequence encodes CASSKMAGLAGDRRETQYF.

The genes are TRBV27 and TRBJ2-1, with D hard to call. Trimming pared 6 bases from V and 8 bases from J, leaving 14 bases between. Per the germline V gene, CDR1 is MNHEY and CDR2 is SMNVEV (reference sequence). The CDR3 loop spans 13 amino acids. CDR3 in DNA: TGTGCCAGCAGATCTGGGCTCTTCTATGAGCAGTTCTTC. Amino acids: CASRSGLFYEQFF.

The rearrangement links TRBV29-1 to TRBJ2-5; 7 bases agree with TRBD1. The germline CDR1 and CDR2 sequences are SQVTM and ANQGSEA. The CDR3 sequence is 12 residues long. V lost 6 bases and J lost 1; bases outside the gene matches: 2. The CDR3, as DNA: TGCAGCGTCGACAGGGCCCAAGAGACCCAGTACTTC. Its translation: CSVDRAQETQYF.

The CDR3 nucleotides are TGTGCCAGCAGCCTCTACAGGGGAGCTGAAGCTTTCTTT. This codes for CASSLYRGAEAFF. The chain has TRBV7-9 and TRBJ1-1, with 7 bases identical to TRBD1. Germline V lookup: CDR1 SEHNR, CDR2 FQNEAQ (reference sequence). The CDR3 consists of 13 residues. The trim removed 5 bases at V and 6 bases at J, leaving 6 bases unmatched.

The V gene is TRBV30, the J gene TRBJ1-3; 9 nucleotides match TRBD1. This CDR3 is 13 amino acids long. Germline assignment: CDR1 GTSNPN and CDR2 SVGIG (reference sequence). The CDR3 here is CGTGTGSGNTIYF. The CDR3 DNA follows: TGTGGAACGGGGACAGGGTCTGGAAACACCATATATTTT.

DNA for the CDR3: TGTGCCAGCAGCCCACCGTTGGGGCAGGGGGCAGAGACCCAGTACTTC. Amino acids: CASSPPLGQGAETQYF. J is TRBJ2-5 and V is TRBV7-9; TRBD1 matches 8 bases. Germline CDR1 and CDR2: SEHNR and FQNEAQ (reference sequence). V lost 5 bases to trimming and J lost 4 bases; unmatched junction nucleotides: 12. CDR3 length: 16 amino acids.

The V and J genes are TRBV6-9 and TRBJ2-5, with 7 bases matching TRBD1. The V gene end was trimmed by 8 bases and the J gene end by 8 bases; junction bases not matched to a gene: 17. Per the germline V gene, CDR1 is MNHGY and CDR2 is SVAAGI. The CDR3 covers 15 residues. The CDR3 DNA reads TGTGCCAGCGGGAATCTGGGGACAGACCTTAGAACCCAGTACTTC. It encodes CASGNLGTDLRTQYF.

This chain uses TRBV15 with TRBJ1-1; 7 bases agree with TRBD1. There are 13 residues in the CDR3. The germline gives CDR1 LNHNV, CDR2 YYDKDF (reference sequence). J was trimmed by 8 bases and V by 0 bases; bases with no gene match: 3. For the CDR3, the DNA is TGTGCCACCAGCAGAGATCAGGGACAGGAAGCTTTCTTT. It codes for CATSRDQGQEAFF.

The count of this clone is one. V is TRBV21-1 and J is TRBJ1-3; TRBD1 is the table's D call, not checked against the DNA. TRBV21-1 is a pseudogene locus. The CDR3 loop spans 17 amino acids. CDR3 sequence: CASSKYDETRTGNTIYF. The DNA of the CDR3 is TGTGCCAGCAGCAAGTATGATGAGACACGAACTGGAAACACCATATATTTT.

This chain joins TRBV9 and TRBJ2-1; tentatively, D is TRBD2 (6 bases). The germline gives CDR1 SGDLS, CDR2 YYNGEE. The CDR3 has 15 residues. V lost 1 base to trimming and J lost 5 bases, with 13 bases between them. CDR3 in amino acids: CASSVTGSNNNEQFF. The CDR3 DNA reads TGTGCCAGCAGCGTAACCGGGAGTAACAACAATGAGCAGTTCTTC.

In this sample, this clone turned up once. V usage is TRBV4-1 and J usage is TRBJ1-1; 8 bases match TRBD1. Looked up from germline, CDR1 is MGHRA and CDR2 is YSYEKL. The CDR3 is made up of 16 amino acids. V lost 3 bases to trimming and J lost 4 bases; unmatched junction nucleotides: 10. DNA of the CDR3: TGCGCCAGCAGCCATTTCAACAGGGGGTTGATCACTGAAGCTTTCTTT. It encodes CASSHFNRGLITEAFF.

This chain uses TRBV28 with TRBJ1-5; 9 bases agree with TRBD1. The CDR3 is 15 amino acids. V lost 4 bases and J lost 5; bases outside the gene matches: 6. Germline V CDR1 and CDR2: MDHEN, SYDVKM. In DNA, the CDR3 is TGTGCCAGCAGTTCCCGACAGGGGGATCATCAGCCCCAGCATTTT. Its translation is CASSSRQGDHQPQHF. The whole variable domain, remainder taken from reference TRBV28 and TRBJ1-5, is DVKVTQSSRYLVKRTGEKVFLECVQDMDHENMFWYRQDPGLGLRLIYFSYDVKMKEKGDIPEGYSVSREKKERFSLILESASTNQTSMYLCASSSRQGDHQPQHFGDGTRLSIL.

The chain is built from TRBV15 and TRBJ2-7; D ambiguous. V lost 0 bases and J 9 bases, leaving 9 bases between the germline ends. Germline loops: CDR1 LNHNV, CDR2 YYDKDF (reference sequence). This CDR3 region has 12 residues. The CDR3 reads CATSRDNSRQYF. The CDR3 coding sequence is TGTGCCACCAGCAGAGATAACTCGCGGCAGTACTTC.

The chain couples TRBV6-5 to TRBJ2-1; 7 positions agree with TRBD1. The CDR3 loop spans 12 amino acids. Looked up from germline, CDR1 is MNHEY and CDR2 is SVGAGI. The J segment lost 8 bases and the V segment lost 8 bases, leaving 6 bases of the junction unmatched. CDR3 nucleotide sequence: TGTGCCAGCGGGTACAGGGGTGATGAGCAGTTCTTC. Protein sequence: CASGYRGDEQFF.

DNA for the CDR3: TGTGCCAGCAGCCGGGGGACAGGTAGTAATGAGCAGTTCTTC. Residues: CASSRGTGSNEQFF. The chain joins TRBV7-8 to TRBJ2-1; 8 bases are a match to TRBD1. V lost 5 bases and J lost 7; bases outside the gene matches: 7. The CDR3 contains 14 residues. The germline gives CDR1 SGHVS, CDR2 FQNEAQ.

The J gene is TRBJ1-4, the V gene TRBV27, with 7 positions matching TRBD1. The ends lost 5 bases at V and 5 bases at J; junction bases unmatched: 5. Germline V CDR1 and CDR2: MNHEY, SMNVEV (reference sequence). The CDR3 sequence is 14 residues long. CDR3 amino acids: CASSPGTVNEKLFF. CDR3 nucleotide sequence: TGTGCCAGCAGTCCCGGGACAGTAAATGAAAAACTGTTTTTT.

This clone occurred once. The chain employs TRBV7-9 and TRBJ2-1; D might be TRBD1 (5 bases). The CDR3 is 16 residues long. Trimming removed 1 base from V and 2 bases from J, with 12 bases in between. CDR1 is SEHNR and CDR2 is FQNEAQ in the germline V gene (reference sequence). The CDR3 bases are TGTGCCAGCAGCTTAGTGGGCGGACAAGCCTACAATGAGCAGTTCTTC. Translation gives CASSLVGGQAYNEQFF.

The J gene is TRBJ2-3, the V gene TRBV6-4; the match to TRBD2 covers 7 bases. CDR1 and CDR2 from the germline V gene are MRHNA and SNTAGT. V lost 2 bases and J lost 2; bases outside the gene matches: 4. The length of the CDR3 is 15 residues. The CDR3 bases are TGTGCCAGCAGTGACGGCGGGAGCACCACAGATACGCAGTATTTT. Encoded protein: CASSDGGSTTDTQYF.